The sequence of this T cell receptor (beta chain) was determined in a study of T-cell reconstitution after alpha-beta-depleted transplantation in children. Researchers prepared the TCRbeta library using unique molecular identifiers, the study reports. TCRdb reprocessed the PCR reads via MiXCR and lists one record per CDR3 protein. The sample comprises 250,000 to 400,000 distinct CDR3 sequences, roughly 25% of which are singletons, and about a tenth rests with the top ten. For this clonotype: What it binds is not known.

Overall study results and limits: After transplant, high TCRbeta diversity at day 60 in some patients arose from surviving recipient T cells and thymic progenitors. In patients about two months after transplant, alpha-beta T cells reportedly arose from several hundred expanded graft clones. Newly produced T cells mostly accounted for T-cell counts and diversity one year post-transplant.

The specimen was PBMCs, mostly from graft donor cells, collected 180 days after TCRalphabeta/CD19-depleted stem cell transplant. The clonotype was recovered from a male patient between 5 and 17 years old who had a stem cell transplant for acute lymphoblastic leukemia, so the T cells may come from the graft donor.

CDR3 sequence reads: CASSLINQPQHF. CDR3 nucleotides: TGTGCCAGCAGTCTCATCAATCAGCCCCAGCATTTT. This rearrangement joins TRBV27 to TRBJ1-5; D ambiguous. V was trimmed by 5 bases and J by 3 bases, leaving 5 bases between them. The germline gives CDR1 MNHEY, CDR2 SMNVEV (reference sequence). The CDR3 is made up of 12 amino acids.